This T cell receptor (beta chain) comes out of a study of blood T cell repertoires in COVID-19. Study information: There were acute and convalescent COVID-19 samples, and they came from the United States, Italy and Spain.

V lost 6 bases and J lost 14; bases outside the gene matches: 7. The CDR3 is made up of 12 amino acids. Germline V gene sequence: CDR1 LNHDA, CDR2 SQIVND (reference sequence). Authors' methods: Estimated nucleated cell counts came from reference gene primer amplification. Assay: immunoSEQ multiplex PCR; the TCRdb copy retains only in-frame clones and omits some. That table furnishes V, J and clone size, whereas the DNA furnished D and trimming. The sample records fewer than 150,000 clones, approximately 85% being singletons. The clonotype comes from a man aged 35 to 55 with acute or convalescent COVID-19. The chain couples TRBV19 to TRBJ1-5, with 10 bases that match TRBD1. The sequenced sample consisted of peripheral blood. The CDR3 coding sequence is TGTGCCAGTAGGACAGGGGGCCTACTGAAGCATTTT. It is translated as CASRTGGLLKHF.